This is a list of T cell receptor beta chains from one sample in a study of memory CD4+ T cells and cytomegalovirus serostatus. The method was immunoSEQ multiplex PCR; TCRdb's version includes in-frame clones alone and lacks a portion of them. Of approximately 60,000 clones listed, over 70% are singletons. Input material: memory CD4+ T cells from blood. The receptors here all came from an adult in good health and CMV-seropositive. Each CDR3 is given with its conserved first and last residue.

TRBJ2-1 TRBV11-3 CASSFDLSGSLSNEQFF
TRBJ2-1 TRBV7-9 CASSLVGSLGNYNEQFF
TRBJ1-2 TRBV30 CAEKKTGSGYTF
TRBJ1-4 TRBV30 CAWSRRGEKYEKLFF
TRBJ2-3 TRBV5-6 CASSLTGQGTDTQYF
TRBJ1-2 TRBV6-5 CASRSGQRSYGYTF
TRBJ2-7 TRBV28 CASSLVGGTHEQYF
TRBJ2-5 TRBV23-1 CASSLRPPGQTQYF
TRBJ1-2 TRBV6-6 CASSPGDISGYGYTF
TRBJ2-6 TRBV2 CASRGGLSGANVLTF
TRBJ1-1 TRBV14 CASSPWGGTEAFF
TRBJ1-2 TRBV19 CASTPPRGGVYGYTF
TRBJ2-6 TRBV7-2 CASSFQGSPGANVLTF
TRBJ2-3 TRBV7-9 CASERDTGTDTQYF
TRBJ1-2 TRBV5-1 CASSLGRGGGYTF
TRBJ2-3 TRBV29-1 CSPSVLRGATDTQYF
TRBJ2-5 TRBV21-1 CATSKGEGEGGQETQYF
TRBJ1-5 TRBV6-1 CASSGQRDSNQPQHF
TRBJ1-2 TRBV29-1 CSVEGTRAGYGYTF
TRBJ2-3 TRBV5-4 CASSTRLAGSTDTQYF
TRBJ1-5 TRBV19 CASSSGTGASNQPQHF
TRBJ2-1 TRBV23-1 CATPQVWAGDEQFF
TRBJ2-5 TRBV2 CASMGHQETQYF